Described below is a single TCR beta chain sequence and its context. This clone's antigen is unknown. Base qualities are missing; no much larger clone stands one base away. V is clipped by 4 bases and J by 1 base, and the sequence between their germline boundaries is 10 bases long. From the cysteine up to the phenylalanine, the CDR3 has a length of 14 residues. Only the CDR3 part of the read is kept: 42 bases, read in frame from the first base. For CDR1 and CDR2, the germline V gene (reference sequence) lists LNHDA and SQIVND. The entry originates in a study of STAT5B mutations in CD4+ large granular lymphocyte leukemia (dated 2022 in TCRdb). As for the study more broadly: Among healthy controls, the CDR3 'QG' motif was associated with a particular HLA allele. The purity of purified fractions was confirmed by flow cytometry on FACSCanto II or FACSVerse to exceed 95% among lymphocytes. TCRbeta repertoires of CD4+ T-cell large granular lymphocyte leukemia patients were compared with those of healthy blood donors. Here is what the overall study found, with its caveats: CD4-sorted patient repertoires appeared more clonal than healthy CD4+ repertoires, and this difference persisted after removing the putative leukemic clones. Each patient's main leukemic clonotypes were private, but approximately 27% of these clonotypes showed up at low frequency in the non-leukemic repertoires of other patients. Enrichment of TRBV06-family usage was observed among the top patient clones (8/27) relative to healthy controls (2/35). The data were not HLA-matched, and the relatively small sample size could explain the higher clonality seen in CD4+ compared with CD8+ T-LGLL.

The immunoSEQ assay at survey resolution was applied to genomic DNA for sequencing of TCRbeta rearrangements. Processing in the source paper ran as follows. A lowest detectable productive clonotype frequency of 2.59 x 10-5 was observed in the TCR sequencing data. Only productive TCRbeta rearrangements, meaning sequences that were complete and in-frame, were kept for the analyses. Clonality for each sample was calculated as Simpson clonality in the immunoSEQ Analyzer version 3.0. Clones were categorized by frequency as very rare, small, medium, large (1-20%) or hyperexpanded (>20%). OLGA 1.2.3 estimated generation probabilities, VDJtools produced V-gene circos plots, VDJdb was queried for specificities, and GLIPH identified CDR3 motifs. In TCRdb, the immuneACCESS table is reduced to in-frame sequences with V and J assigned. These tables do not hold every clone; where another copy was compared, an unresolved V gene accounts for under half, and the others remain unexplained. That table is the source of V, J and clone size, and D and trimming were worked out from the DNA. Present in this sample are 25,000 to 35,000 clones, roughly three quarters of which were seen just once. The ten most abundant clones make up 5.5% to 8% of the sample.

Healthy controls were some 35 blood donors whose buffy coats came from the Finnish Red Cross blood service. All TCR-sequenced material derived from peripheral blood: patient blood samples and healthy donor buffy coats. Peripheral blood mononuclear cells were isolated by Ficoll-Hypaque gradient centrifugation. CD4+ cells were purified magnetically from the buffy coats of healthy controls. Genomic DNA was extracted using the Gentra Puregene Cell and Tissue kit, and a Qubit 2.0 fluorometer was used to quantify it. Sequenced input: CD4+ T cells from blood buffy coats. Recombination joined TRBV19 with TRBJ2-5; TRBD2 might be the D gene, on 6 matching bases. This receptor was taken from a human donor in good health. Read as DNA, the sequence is TGTGCCAGTAGTAGGGAGGCGTTCCAAGAGACCCAGTACTTC. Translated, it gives CASSREAFQETQYF.